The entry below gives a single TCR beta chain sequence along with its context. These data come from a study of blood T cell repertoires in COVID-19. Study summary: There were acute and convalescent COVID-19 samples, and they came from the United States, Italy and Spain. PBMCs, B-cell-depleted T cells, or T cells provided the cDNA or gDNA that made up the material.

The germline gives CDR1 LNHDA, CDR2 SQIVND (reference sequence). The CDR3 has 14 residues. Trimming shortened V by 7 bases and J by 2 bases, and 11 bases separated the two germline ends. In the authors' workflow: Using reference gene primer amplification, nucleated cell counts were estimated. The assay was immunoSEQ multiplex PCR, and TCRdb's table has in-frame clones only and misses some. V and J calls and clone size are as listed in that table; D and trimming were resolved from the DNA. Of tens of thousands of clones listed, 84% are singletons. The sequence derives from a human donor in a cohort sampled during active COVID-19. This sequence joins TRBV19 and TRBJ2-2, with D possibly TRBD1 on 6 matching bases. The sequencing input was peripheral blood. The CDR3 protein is CASIAGVNTGELFF. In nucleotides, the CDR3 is TGTGCCAGTATCGCAGGGGTAAACACCGGGGAGCTGTTTTTT.